The 10 T cell receptor beta chains below were found in one sample sequenced in a study of post-analysis software for immune sequencing data. Study conclusions and caveats: The five TRBV segments detected at higher frequency in patients than in controls included TRBV5-6, TRBV5-1 and TRBV20-1.

The antigens of these receptors remain unknown. Every TCR beta cDNA library bore unique molecular identifiers. TCRdb passed the PCR reads through MiXCR, listing each CDR3 protein once. There are about 430,000 distinct CDR3 sequences in the sample; approximately 37% occur only once, and 7.5% to 8.5% lies in the top ten. Sequencing input: blood. The receptors were gathered from a girl between 2 and 10 years old with multiple sclerosis.

The chain employs TRBV7-3 and TRBJ1-1; 7 positions agree with TRBD1. V lost 4 bases, J lost 1 base, and 6 bases stayed unmatched. CDR1 is SGHTA, CDR2 FQGTGA, per germline. This CDR3 has 15 amino acids. The CDR3 loop is CASSSRTGANTEAFF. In nucleotides, the CDR3 is TGTGCCAGCAGCTCTCGGACAGGCGCGAACACTGAAGCTTTCTTT.

This clonotype was seen a few times. The chain uses TRBV10-3 and TRBJ2-5, with 7 nucleotides matching TRBD1. V lost 4 bases to trimming and J lost 1 base; unmatched junction nucleotides: 3. Germline CDR1 reads ENHRY; CDR2 reads SYGVKD. The CDR3 runs to 14 residues. The CDR3: CAISVRQGQETQYF. The CDR3 bases are TGTGCCATCAGTGTTCGACAGGGCCAAGAGACCCAGTACTTC.

This clonotype has a handful of counts. CDR3 bases: TGCGCCAGCAGCCAAGGGGAGCGGGATCCTTACAATGAGCAGTTCTTC. Translated, it gives CASSQGERDPYNEQFF. The chain uses TRBV4-3 and TRBJ2-1; 7 positions match TRBD2. After removal of 1 base from V and 4 bases from J, the junction contained 7 bases not matched to a gene. The CDR3 covers 16 residues. Germline V gene data show CDR1 as LGHNA and CDR2 as YSLEER.

This sequence joins TRBV5-1 and TRBJ2-1, with 14 bases matching TRBD2. The CDR3 has 18 residues. Germline V CDR1 and CDR2: SGHRS, YFSETQ. The junction had 8 bases not matched to a gene; V was cut back by 3 bases and J by 3 bases. The CDR3 bases are TGCGCCAGCAGCTCTTCCGGGACTAGCGGGAGTAACTACAATGAGCAGTTCTTC. It is translated as CASSSSGTSGSNYNEQFF.

Only a few counts were recorded for this clonotype. The chain has TRBV4-1 and TRBJ1-2; no reliable D call. Germline CDR1 is MGHRA and CDR2 is YSYEKL. V was pared by 0 bases and J by 4 bases, with 9 bases between. CDR3 length: 14 residues. This CDR3 is CASSQDPGSYGYTF. In DNA form, the CDR3 reads TGCGCCAGCAGCCAAGATCCGGGGTCCTATGGCTACACCTTC.

The chain links TRBV28 to TRBJ2-1, with 8 nucleotides matching TRBD1. V shed 7 bases and J 15 bases; nucleotides not matched to a gene: 11. CDR1 and CDR2 from the germline V gene are MDHEN and SYDVKM. The length of the CDR3 is 12 residues. The CDR3 here is CASTPSTGGPFF. The CDR3 DNA follows: TGTGCCAGCACCCCTTCCACAGGGGGTCCGTTCTTC.

The chain has TRBV6-5 and TRBJ1-5; tentatively, D is TRBD1 (5 bases). Per the germline V gene, CDR1 is MNHEY and CDR2 is SVGAGI. The CDR3 loop spans 15 amino acids. Trimming stripped 6 bases from V and 0 bases from J, with 12 bases between. The CDR3 nucleotides are TGTGCCAGCAGATCCGGGACGGCTAGCAATCAGCCCCAGCATTTT. Its protein product is CASRSGTASNQPQHF.

This clonotype has more than one count but fewer than ten. This chain joins TRBV6-4 and TRBJ2-3, with 7 bases lining up with TRBD1. Trimming removed 5 bases from V and 6 bases from J; junction bases left unmatched: 8. Looked up from germline, CDR1 is MRHNA and CDR2 is SNTAGT. This CDR3 contains 14 residues. This chain's CDR3 is CASSFQTGSDTQYF. The CDR3 DNA is TGTGCCAGCAGTTTTCAGACAGGGAGTGATACGCAGTATTTT.

In regard to this clonotype: Compared with germline, one end of the junction differs, possibly owing to a read error. The gene calls are TRBV6-5 and TRBJ1-2; no clear D gene. Per the germline V gene, CDR1 is MNHEY and CDR2 is SVGAGI. The CDR3 length is 12 residues. CDR3 in amino acids: CVSTSSLYGYTF. The DNA of the CDR3 is TGTGTCAGCACGAGCAGCCTCTATGGCTACACCTTC.

The V and J genes are TRBV6-5 and TRBJ2-7; 9 nucleotides match TRBD1. The length of the CDR3 is 16 residues. The V gene end was trimmed by 5 bases and the J gene end by 6 bases; junction bases not matched to a gene: 14. Looked up from germline, CDR1 is MNHEY and CDR2 is SVGAGI. The CDR3 sequence is CASSVQPGQGASEQYF. CDR3 bases: TGTGCCAGCAGTGTACAACCGGGACAGGGTGCGTCCGAGCAGTACTTC.